The 17 T cell receptor beta chains below were found in one sample sequenced in a study of cytotoxic CD8 clonotypes in ibrutinib-treated CLL. Libraries were prepared by immunoSEQ multiplex PCR; TCRdb keeps only in-frame clonotypes and omits some of them. The sample consists of roughly 300,000 clones, approximately 76% of them appearing once. Sequenced material: PBMCs, taken at disease progression, from a patient treated with ibrutinib. The receptors stem from a human donor with chronic lymphocytic leukemia.

The chain uses TRBV5-1 and TRBJ2-5; D may be TRBD2 (5 bases). Germline V gives CDR1 SGHRS, CDR2 YFSETQ. Deletions cut 6 bases from V and 3 bases from J, with 15 bases between. The CDR3 consists of 14 residues. The CDR3 reads CASTPFGKEETQYF. The CDR3 DNA follows: TGCGCCAGCACCCCCTTCGGGAAAGAAGAGACCCAGTACTTC.

The table lists this clone with a count of one. V gene TRBV28 combines with J gene TRBJ2-1, with TRBD1 identical over 8 bases. Germline V gene lookup returns CDR1 MDHEN and CDR2 SYDVKM. This CDR3 is built from 12 residues. V shed 10 bases and J 7 bases; nucleotides not matched to a gene: 6. The CDR3 loop is CATRQGLNEQFF. DNA for the CDR3: TGTGCCACCCGACAGGGGTTGAATGAGCAGTTCTTC.

The V call is TRBV27, the J call TRBJ1-4; 7 positions agree with TRBD1. V lost 10 bases and J lost 5; bases outside the gene matches: 7. This CDR3 contains 13 residues. Germline loops: CDR1 MNHEY, CDR2 SMNVEV (reference sequence). The CDR3 DNA follows: TGTGCCACCCGGGACAGATCAAATGAAAAACTGTTTTTT. This sequence encodes CATRDRSNEKLFF.

The V call is TRBV21-1, the J call TRBJ2-1; TRBD2 was called by the table and not checked on the DNA. TRBV21-1 is flagged as a pseudogene. The CDR3 length is 20 residues. The CDR3 loop is CASTNPTGLGASGSRGEQFF. In DNA, the CDR3 is TGTGCCAGCACCAACCCGACGGGTCTGGGCGCTAGCGGGAGTAGGGGTGAGCAGTTCTTC.

The chain carries TRBV28 and TRBJ1-4; 8 positions match TRBD1. Germline CDR1 is MDHEN and CDR2 is SYDVKM. The CDR3 totals 15 residues. V lost 1 base to trimming and J lost 8 bases; unmatched junction nucleotides: 6. In DNA, the CDR3 is TGTGCCAGCAGTTTATTCCCAGGGGGCCAGGAAAAACTGTTTTTT. This codes for CASSLFPGGQEKLFF.

This chain links TRBV7-9 with TRBJ2-3; D is unresolved. Germline V gene data show CDR1 as SEHNR and CDR2 as FQNEAQ (reference sequence). Trimming stripped 2 bases from V and 0 bases from J, with 3 bases between. This CDR3 is built from 13 residues. The CDR3 DNA reads as TGTGCCAGCAGCTTACAGAGCACAGATACGCAGTATTTT. Its translation is CASSLQSTDTQYF.

This clone turned up a few times. The rearrangement joins TRBV27 to TRBJ2-2; no clear D gene. Looked up from germline, CDR1 is MNHEY and CDR2 is SMNVEV (reference sequence). V was shortened by 8 bases and J by 4 bases, with 8 bases between the two germline ends. This CDR3 contains 12 residues. The CDR3 loop reads CASRLFTGELFF. In DNA form, the CDR3 reads TGTGCCAGCCGTCTATTCACCGGGGAGCTGTTTTTT.

The chain links TRBV7-9 to TRBJ2-1; D not resolved. The CDR3 consists of 15 residues. The V end was cut by 5 bases, the J end by 3 bases, with 14 bases between. CDR1 and CDR2 from the germline V gene are SEHNR and FQNEAQ (reference sequence). The DNA for the CDR3 is TGTGCCAGCAGCCCTGTAGGTCCAGACTACAATGAGCAGTTCTTC. It codes for CASSPVGPDYNEQFF.

The chain couples TRBV10-1 to TRBJ2-3; tentatively, D is TRBD2 (5 bases). V lost 6 bases and J lost 3, with 13 bases in between. Germline V CDR1 and CDR2: WNHNN, SYGVQD (reference sequence). CDR3 length: 14 residues. The CDR3 reads CASRRERGTDTQYF. The CDR3 DNA reads as TGCGCCAGCAGGAGAGAACGGGGTACAGATACGCAGTATTTT.

V gene TRBV7-2 combines with J gene TRBJ2-5; 8 bases are a match to TRBD1. This CDR3 region has 14 residues. The V segment lost 5 bases and the J segment 11 bases; nucleotides outside the gene matches: 13. Looked up from germline, CDR1 is SGHTA and CDR2 is FQGNSA. CDR3 coding DNA: TGTGCCAGCAGCCCGGGACAGGCTGCGCGTGAGCAGTACTTC. It codes for CASSPGQAAREQYF.

This clone has just a few counts. The genes are TRBV7-6 and TRBJ2-7; D is unclear. V gave up 5 bases and J gave up 4 bases, with 9 bases separating them. The CDR3 is 12 amino acids. Looked up from germline, CDR1 is SGHVS and CDR2 is FNYEAQ. The CDR3, as DNA: TGTGCCAGCAGCCCCCTGGGGTACGAGCAGTACTTC. It is translated as CASSPLGYEQYF.

CDR3 amino acids: CASSFGGGETQYF. In DNA, the CDR3 is TGCGCCAGCAGCTTCGGGGGCGGCGAGACCCAGTACTTC. The gene calls are TRBV5-1 and TRBJ2-5; D could derive from TRBD1 or TRBD2 (6 bases each). The CDR3 has 13 residues. Germline assignment: CDR1 SGHRS and CDR2 YFSETQ. V was pared by 2 bases and J by 5 bases, with 10 bases between.

The rearrangement uses TRBV7-2 and TRBJ2-5, with D possibly called TRBD1 or TRBD2 (5 bases each). Germline lookup yields CDR1 SGHTA and CDR2 FQGNSA. The CDR3 spans 17 residues. V shed 1 base and J shed 10 bases, with 25 bases lying between them. CDR3 residues: CASSLGGAGVIEGSQYF. The CDR3 nucleotides are TGTGCCAGCAGCTTAGGAGGGGCTGGGGTCATTGAGGGCAGCCAGTACTTC.

This chain links TRBV9 with TRBJ1-2; 10 nucleotides match TRBD1. Germline V gives CDR1 SGDLS, CDR2 YYNGEE. V dropped 4 bases and J dropped 2; count of bases not matched to a gene: 2. The CDR3 contains 14 residues. CDR3 sequence (DNA): TGTGCCAGCAGCTCGGGACAGGGGAACTATGGCTACACCTTC. This codes for CASSSGQGNYGYTF.

J is TRBJ2-1 and V is TRBV14, with 12 bases lining up with TRBD2. V was clipped by 3 bases and J by 9 bases; unmatched bases: 24. CDR3 length: 21 amino acids. CDR1 is SGHDN, CDR2 FVKESK, per germline. The CDR3 here is CASSHIPPGLMTSGRESEQFF. CDR3 nucleotides: TGTGCCAGCAGCCACATACCGCCGGGACTGATGACTAGCGGGAGAGAGAGTGAGCAGTTCTTC.

This clone came up a few times. V gene TRBV27 combines with J gene TRBJ1-5; D remains unclear. The CDR3 length is 13 residues. With 5 bases removed from V and 3 bases from J, the gap between germline ends came to 8 bases. Germline CDR1 reads MNHEY; CDR2 reads SMNVEV (reference sequence). The CDR3 DNA sequence: TGTGCCAGCAGTCCTTCCAACAATCAGCCCCAGCATTTT. Its translation: CASSPSNNQPQHF.

The chain couples TRBV28 to TRBJ1-1; D unclear. Trimming took 5 bases from V and 5 from J, leaving 6 bases between them. The CDR3 spans 11 residues. CDR1 MDHEN and CDR2 SYDVKM come from the germline V gene. As DNA, the CDR3 is TGTGCCAGCAGTCTCCGGACTGAAGCTTTCTTT. It specifies CASSLRTEAFF.